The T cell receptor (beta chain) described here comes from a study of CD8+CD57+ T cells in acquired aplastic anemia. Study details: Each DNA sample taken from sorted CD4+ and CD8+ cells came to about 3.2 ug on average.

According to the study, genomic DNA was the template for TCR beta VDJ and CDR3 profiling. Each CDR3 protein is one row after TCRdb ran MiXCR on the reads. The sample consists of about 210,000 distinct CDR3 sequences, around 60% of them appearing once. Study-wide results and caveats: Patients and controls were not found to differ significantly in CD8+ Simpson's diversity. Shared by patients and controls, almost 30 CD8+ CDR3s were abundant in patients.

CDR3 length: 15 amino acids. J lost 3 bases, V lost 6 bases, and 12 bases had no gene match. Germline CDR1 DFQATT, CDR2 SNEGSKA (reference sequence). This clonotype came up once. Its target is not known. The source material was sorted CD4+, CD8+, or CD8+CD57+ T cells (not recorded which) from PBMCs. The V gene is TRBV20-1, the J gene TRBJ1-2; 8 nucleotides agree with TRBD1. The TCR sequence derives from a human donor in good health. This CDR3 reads CSARTGRGGDYGYTF. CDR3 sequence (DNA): TGCAGTGCAAGGACAGGGAGGGGAGGGGACTATGGCTACACCTTC.